This entry is about one T cell receptor (beta chain). Trimming removed 2 bases at V and 0 bases at J, with 11 bases between. This CDR3 spans 16 amino acids. The germline CDR1 and CDR2 sequences are MNHNS and SASEGT. This sample was taken from a study of blood T cell repertoires in COVID-19. Turning to the study itself: T cells, B-cell-depleted T cells, or PBMCs provided the cDNA or gDNA that served as material.

Data came from immunoSEQ multiplex PCR; TCRdb stores just in-frame clones and leaves some out. The sample has around 420,000 clones; around 90% are singletons. V gene TRBV6-1 combines with J gene TRBJ1-3, with unresolved D. Sequencing was performed on PBMCs or T cells enriched from blood (not recorded which). The clonotype was recovered from a woman in her thirties or forties with acute COVID-19. Written as DNA, the CDR3 is TGTGCCAGCAGTGAAAGGAGCCTAAGCTCTGGAAACACCATATATTTT. Its protein is CASSERSLSSGNTIYF.